The subject of this entry is one T cell receptor beta chain. Antigen: not known. Sequencing was performed with immunoSEQ multiplex PCR; in TCRdb, only in-frame clones are kept and a portion is missing. The sample gives roughly 140,000 clones, approximately 89% of which show up once; under 3.5% is in the top ten. This record comes from a study of T cell responses to AZD1222 COVID-19 vaccine. Notes on the study in general: Only five or six AZD1222 recipients were seropositive at baseline. White British people made up most donors, females outnumbered males, and clonal diversity was possibly underestimated. Two AZD1222 doses significantly raised spike-specific TCR breadth and depth over controls. Repertoire sampling happened only post peak T cell response.

This material consisted of peripheral blood, taken on day 0 of MenACWY control vaccination. The sequence derives from an adult in good health.

Here the CDR3 reads CAISESPSKNEQFF. CDR3 nucleotides: TGTGCCATCAGTGAGTCGCCCAGTAAAAATGAGCAGTTCTTC. The chain joins TRBV10-3 to TRBJ2-1; D gene ambiguous. Between the trimmed V and J ends, which lost 0 bases and 7 bases, there was a span of 10 bases. This CDR3 is 14 amino acids long. Germline-derived CDR1 and CDR2 are ENHRY and SYGVKD.